The TCR beta chain described here comes from a study of tumor-infiltrating lymphocytes in oesophageal squamous cell carcinoma. TCRdb called the PCR reads again in MiXCR, with one record for every CDR3 protein. The sample lists around 18,000 distinct CDR3 sequences, about 45% occurring once. Germline V gene sequence: CDR1 SNHLY, CDR2 FYNNEI. The CDR3 is 16 amino acids. V was clipped by 3 bases and J by 1 base, with 14 bases between them. The chain joins TRBV2 to TRBJ2-3; D ambiguous. This clonotype was sampled from a male donor with esophageal squamous cell carcinoma. Sequenced: esophageal tumor tissue. The DNA of the CDR3 is TGTGCCAGCAGTGATCGTAGGGTGTTTGGCACAGATACGCAGTATTTT. This encodes CASSDRRVFGTDTQYF.